The 20 T cell receptor beta chains reported below all come from one sample, sequenced in a study of shared clonotypes between healthy human individuals. The naive CD8 population came from CD45RO-negative cells selected for CCR7, without terminally differentiated effector memory CD45RA+ cells. Produced via immunoSEQ multiplex PCR; TCRdb's table is partial and in-frame only. Of about 2.1 million clones in the sample, just under 95% were seen once. The sequencing sample was made of naive CD8+ T cells from PBMCs. The receptors here all came from a young man in good health. Some clones in this sample may be carry-over from other donors' samples.

The J gene is TRBJ2-7, the V gene TRBV5-1, with 9 bases fitting TRBD2. CDR1 is SGHRS, CDR2 YFSETQ, per germline. The CDR3 spans 16 residues. J was trimmed by 4 bases and V by 0 bases; bases with no gene match: 8. The CDR3 nucleotides are TGCGCCAGCAGCTTGGCGACTCGCGGGGGGGCTTACGAGCAGTACTTC. It translates to CASSLATRGGAYEQYF.

V usage is TRBV9 and J usage is TRBJ1-2; no firm D call. Germline V gene lookup returns CDR1 SGDLS and CDR2 YYNGEE. The ends were cut back, 3 bases at V and 0 bases at J, with 9 bases in the middle. The CDR3 has 14 amino acids. The CDR3: CASSEVEANYGYTF. The CDR3 DNA sequence: TGTGCCAGCAGCGAGGTGGAAGCTAACTATGGCTACACCTTC.

The chain uses TRBV28 and TRBJ1-4; 7 nucleotides agree with TRBD1. Germline-derived CDR1 and CDR2 are MDHEN and SYDVKM. The CDR3 runs to 16 residues. The junction had 6 bases not matched to a gene; V was cut back by 5 bases and J by 0 bases. The CDR3 loop reads CASSPGQVATNEKLFF. The CDR3 nucleotides read TGTGCCAGCAGTCCCGGACAGGTTGCAACTAATGAAAAACTGTTTTTT.

V usage is TRBV5-1 and J usage is TRBJ2-6; D is tentatively TRBD1 or TRBD2 (5 bases each). Between the trimmed V and J ends, which lost 4 bases and 2 bases, there was a span of 10 bases. CDR1 is SGHRS and CDR2 is YFSETQ in the germline V gene. The CDR3 is 15 residues long. The CDR3: CASSTQGPGANVLTF. The CDR3 nucleotides read TGCGCCAGCAGCACCCAGGGACCTGGGGCCAACGTCCTGACTTTC.

This chain links TRBV11-2 with TRBJ1-5; D remains unclear. CDR1 is SGHAT, CDR2 FQNNGV, per germline. The V and J ends lost 0 bases and 6 bases respectively, with 12 bases between them. This CDR3 comprises 15 residues. The CDR3 sequence is CASSLDPGEGQPQHF. The CDR3 bases are TGTGCCAGCAGCTTAGATCCCGGGGAGGGTCAGCCCCAGCATTTT. Full variable domain (remainder filled in from reference TRBV11-2 and TRBJ1-5): EAGVAQSPRYKIIEKRQSVAFWCNPISGHATLYWYQQILGQGPKLLIQFQNNGVVDDSQLPKDRFSAERLKGVDSTLKIQPAKLEDSAVYLCASSLDPGEGQPQHFGDGTRLSIL.

The chain is built from TRBV4-1 and TRBJ2-1, with D perhaps TRBD2 (6 bases). V dropped 0 bases and J dropped 8 bases, with 17 bases sitting between them. In germline, CDR1 is MGHRA, CDR2 YSYEKL. The CDR3 has 16 amino acids. The CDR3 loop is CASSQDGLAKSDEQFF. The CDR3 nucleotides read TGCGCCAGCAGCCAAGATGGGCTAGCGAAGTCGGATGAGCAGTTCTTC.

The CDR3 reads CSVVPGAAYEQYF. CDR3 nucleotides: TGCAGCGTTGTGCCGGGAGCGGCCTACGAGCAGTACTTC. The chain employs TRBV29-1 and TRBJ2-7; D is possibly TRBD2 (6 bases). V lost 4 bases and J 2 bases, leaving 12 bases between the germline ends. This CDR3 spans 13 amino acids. Germline CDR1 reads SQVTM; CDR2 reads ANQGSEA.

The V gene is TRBV27, the J gene TRBJ2-1, with 10 bases aligning to TRBD2. This CDR3 contains 15 residues. With V trimmed by 4 bases and J by 5 bases, 5 bases remained unmatched. CDR1 and CDR2 (germline): MNHEY, SMNVEV (reference sequence). The CDR3 DNA reads TGTGCCAGCAGTTCGGGGACTAGCGATCACAATGAGCAGTTCTTC. Translation: CASSSGTSDHNEQFF.

The CDR3 is CASSLGFRLANYGYTF. Here the CDR3 DNA reads TGTGCCAGCAGCTTAGGGTTTCGACTAGCTAACTATGGCTACACCTTC. J is TRBJ1-2 and V is TRBV7-9; D not resolved. CDR3 length: 16 amino acids. Germline V CDR1 and CDR2: SEHNR, FQNEAQ (reference sequence). V lost 1 base to trimming and J lost 0 bases, with 12 bases between them.

The chain links TRBV29-1 to TRBJ2-6; 10 nucleotides agree with TRBD1. Germline V lookup: CDR1 SQVTM, CDR2 ANQGSEA. The CDR3 sequence is 17 residues long. J lost 2 bases, V lost 5 bases, and 9 bases had no gene match. As DNA, the CDR3 is TGCAGCGTTATCAAACGGGACAGGGGAACTGGGGCCAACGTCCTGACTTTC. Protein sequence: CSVIKRDRGTGANVLTF.

The V gene is TRBV18, the J gene TRBJ2-3; a weak D match, TRBD2 (6 bases). Trimming cost V 2 bases and J 0 bases, with 15 bases left between them. The length of the CDR3 is 17 residues. The germline V gene encodes CDR1 KGHSH and CDR2 LQKENI. Here the CDR3 reads CASSPTRGMESTDTQYF. The CDR3, as DNA: TGTGCCAGCTCACCAACTCGGGGGATGGAGAGCACAGATACGCAGTATTTT.

The chain has TRBV14 and TRBJ1-3; D gene uncertain. There are 17 residues in the CDR3. Germline values: CDR1 SGHDN, CDR2 FVKESK. Between the trimmed V and J ends, which lost 0 bases and 2 bases, there was a span of 14 bases. CDR3 in DNA: TGTGCCAGCAGCCAAGAAAATTGGCGGGGAGCTGGAAACACCATATATTTT. Residues: CASSQENWRGAGNTIYF.

The chain recombines TRBV11-2 with TRBJ1-2, with no clear D. Germline CDR1 SGHAT, CDR2 FQNNGV. The V and J ends lost 1 base and 3 bases respectively, with 15 bases between them. This CDR3 contains 16 residues. DNA of the CDR3: TGTGCCAGCAGCTTAGGAGCCAGGAACTTCCACTATGGCTACACCTTC. It codes for CASSLGARNFHYGYTF. Based on the CDR3 plus reference TRBV11-2 and TRBJ1-2, the full variable domain is EAGVAQSPRYKIIEKRQSVAFWCNPISGHATLYWYQQILGQGPKLLIQFQNNGVVDDSQLPKDRFSAERLKGVDSTLKIQPAKLEDSAVYLCASSLGARNFHYGYTFGSGTRLTVV.

A single count supports this clone. Other DNA sequences from this sample encode an identical CDR3 as well. V usage is TRBV9 and J usage is TRBJ2-6; 9 bases fit TRBD1. V dropped 4 bases and J dropped 2; count of bases not matched to a gene: 4. Germline V gene lookup returns CDR1 SGDLS and CDR2 YYNGEE. The length of the CDR3 is 16 residues. CDR3 in DNA: TGTGCCAGCAGCACGAGACAGGGGGCTGGGGCCAACGTCCTGACTTTC. Amino acid sequence: CASSTRQGAGANVLTF. Supplemented by reference TRBV9 and TRBJ2-6, the full variable domain reads DSGVTQTPKHLITATGQRVTLRCSPRSGDLSVYWYQQSLDQGLQFLIQYYNGEERAKGNILERFSAQQFPDLHSELNLSSLELGDSALYFCASSTRQGAGANVLTFGAGSRLTVL.

As DNA, the CDR3 is TGCAGCGTTGATCCAGGGAACTACGAGCAGTACTTC. It specifies CSVDPGNYEQYF. The J gene is TRBJ2-7, the V gene TRBV29-1; D is possibly TRBD1 (5 bases). The V gene's germline CDR1 is SQVTM and CDR2 ANQGSEA. This CDR3 is 12 amino acids long. Trimming stripped 3 bases from V and 3 bases from J, with 9 bases between.

The chain has TRBV28 and TRBJ1-4; 8 nucleotides match TRBD1. The V and J ends lost 6 bases and 0 bases, in that order; junction bases with no gene match: 6. The CDR3 contains 16 residues. The germline CDR1 and CDR2 sequences are MDHEN and SYDVKM. CDR3 nucleotides: TGTGCCAGCAGCCGGGACAGGCTCGCAACTAATGAAAAACTGTTTTTT. Protein sequence: CASSRDRLATNEKLFF.

This clone was detected only once. The chain recombines TRBV6-5 with TRBJ1-3, with D possibly matching TRBD1 (6 bases). The ends were cut back, 5 bases at V and 4 bases at J, with 9 bases in the middle. Germline-derived CDR1 and CDR2 are MNHEY and SVGAGI. The CDR3 totals 13 residues. The CDR3 region has the DNA TGTGCCAGCAGTCCAAGGGGGGGAAACACCATATATTTT. This encodes CASSPRGGNTIYF.

This clone was detected only a few times. This chain connects TRBV29-1 to TRBJ2-2, with 7 bases aligning to TRBD1. CDR3 length equals 13 residues. V dropped 7 bases and J dropped 7; count of bases not matched to a gene: 9. The germline CDR1 and CDR2 sequences are SQVTM and ANQGSEA. The CDR3 spells CSGRQGLGGELFF. The CDR3 region has the DNA TGCAGCGGTCGACAGGGCCTAGGCGGGGAGCTGTTTTTT.

The J gene is TRBJ1-5, the V gene TRBV6-5, with D tentatively TRBD1 (5 bases). Trimming removed 5 bases at V and 2 bases at J, with 13 bases between. This CDR3 has 15 residues. In germline, CDR1 is MNHEY, CDR2 SVGAGI. CDR3 nucleotides: TGTGCCAGCAGTAGGGGACCCAGCGGCAATCAGCCCCAGCATTTT. It is translated as CASSRGPSGNQPQHF.

The rearrangement joins TRBV9 to TRBJ1-3; tentative D call: TRBD1 (5 bases). The V gene's germline CDR1 is SGDLS and CDR2 YYNGEE. Trimming shortened V by 0 bases and J by 0 bases, and 13 bases separated the two germline ends. The CDR3 is made up of 17 amino acids. CDR3 sequence (DNA): TGTGCCAGCAGCGTAGCTCTTGGGGGGAACTCTGGAAACACCATATATTTT. It encodes CASSVALGGNSGNTIYF. Combining the CDR3 with reference TRBV9 and TRBJ1-3 gives the whole variable domain DSGVTQTPKHLITATGQRVTLRCSPRSGDLSVYWYQQSLDQGLQFLIQYYNGEERAKGNILERFSAQQFPDLHSELNLSSLELGDSALYFCASSVALGGNSGNTIYFGEGSWLTVV.